Presented here are 26 T cell receptor beta chains from one specimen sequenced in a study of spatial heterogeneity in lung cancer. Time point given: sample taken at primary tumor resection. Tumor, nontumor lung or frozen PBMC supplied whole RNA, sequenced without sorting. TCRdb called the 5' RACE reads again in MiXCR, with one record for every CDR3 protein. The sample includes approximately 39,000 distinct CDR3 sequences, around 5.8% of them seen just once. The input for sequencing was PBMCs, taken at surgery. The receptors derive from a male donor with early-stage non-small cell lung cancer.

This clonotype came up many times. The chain has TRBV10-2 and TRBJ1-2; tentatively, D is TRBD1 (6 bases). The CDR3 has 14 residues. Trimming cost V 3 bases and J 3 bases, with 11 bases left between them. CDR1 and CDR2 from the germline V gene are WSHSY and SAAADI. The CDR3 here is CASSEGGWDYGYTF. The CDR3 bases are TGCGCCAGCAGTGAAGGGGGTTGGGACTATGGCTACACCTTC.

CDR3 region: CASSLVYTQETQYF. CDR3 in DNA: TGCGCCAGCAGCTTGGTGTATACTCAAGAGACCCAGTACTTC. The rearrangement uses TRBV5-1 and TRBJ2-5; D call uncertain. The CDR3 runs 14 residues. Looked up from germline, CDR1 is SGHRS and CDR2 is YFSETQ. The V and J ends lost 0 bases and 2 bases respectively, with 8 bases between them.

Details on this clonotype: This may stem from a read error, because a much larger clone lies one nucleotide away. The chain employs TRBV25-1 and TRBJ2-1; a possible D gene is TRBD1 (5 bases). The CDR3 extends over 17 amino acids. Germline V CDR1 and CDR2: MGHDK, SYGVNS. V lost 7 bases and J lost 2, with 21 bases in between. Written as DNA, the CDR3 is TGTGCCAGCAATGGGTCGGCCGGAACAGGACCCTACAATGAGCAGTTCTTC. Its translation: CASNGSAGTGPYNEQFF.

This clonotype was observed many times. This chain uses TRBV5-5 with TRBJ1-1; tentatively, D is TRBD1 (6 bases). Germline V gene lookup returns CDR1 SGHKS and CDR2 YYEKEE (reference sequence). Trimming took off 0 bases at V and 6 bases at J, with 12 bases between the two ends. CDR3 length: 14 residues. The CDR3 DNA follows: TGTGCCAGCAGCTTGGTAGGACAGCAATCTGAAGCTTTCTTT. Encoded protein: CASSLVGQQSEAFF.

The chain joins TRBV12-2 to TRBJ2-1; TRBD2, the D gene given by the table, was not confirmed from the DNA. TRBV12-2 counts as a pseudogene. The CDR3 covers 16 residues. As DNA, the CDR3 is TGTGCAAGTCGCCCTCTAGCGGGGGGGGGTTACAATGAGCAGTTCTTC. This sequence encodes CASRPLAGGGYNEQFF.

The sample holds many counts of this clonotype. V usage is TRBV5-1 and J usage is TRBJ2-2; D uncertain. The germline V gene encodes CDR1 SGHRS and CDR2 YFSETQ. CDR3 length equals 17 residues. Between the trimmed V and J ends, which lost 1 base and 1 base, there was a span of 14 bases. CDR3 in amino acids: CASSLTASSLNTGELFF. In DNA, the CDR3 is TGCGCCAGCAGCTTGACAGCCAGCAGTTTGAACACCGGGGAGCTGTTTTTT.

This clonotype was detected many times. This chain joins TRBV2 and TRBJ2-5; 7 positions match TRBD2. CDR3 length: 14 amino acids. CDR1 and CDR2 from the germline V gene are SNHLY and FYNNEI. The J segment lost 3 bases and the V segment lost 4 bases, leaving 5 bases of the junction unmatched. As DNA, the CDR3 is TGTGCCAGCAGTGCTGGGGGGGGGAAAGAGACCCAGTACTTC. This gives the protein CASSAGGGKETQYF.

This clonotype has just a few counts. V is TRBV20-1 and J is TRBJ1-1; a weak D match, TRBD1 (6 bases). Trimming removed 3 bases from V and 4 bases from J, with 15 bases in between. Germline CDR1 is DFQATT and CDR2 is SNEGSKA (reference sequence). This CDR3 has 14 residues. The CDR3 region is CSASLGGPSTEAFF. The CDR3 DNA follows: TGCAGTGCTAGTTTAGGGGGGCCGAGCACTGAAGCTTTCTTT.

This clonotype has a count of ten or more. The gene calls are TRBV12-3 or TRBV12-4 and TRBJ2-7; D is possibly TRBD2 (6 bases). The CDR3 loop spans 14 amino acids. The V gene lost 6 bases and the J gene lost 2 bases, with 14 bases spanning the gap. CDR3 sequence reads: CASRPGLSTYEQYF. The CDR3 nucleotides are TGTGCCAGCAGGCCGGGACTGTCAACCTACGAGCAGTACTTC.

This clonotype was counted at least ten times. The chain couples TRBV7-2 to TRBJ1-6; possible D gene TRBD1, 6 bases. The germline V gene has CDR1 SGHTA and CDR2 FQGNSA. V lost 1 base to trimming and J lost 6 bases, with 7 bases between them. This CDR3 contains 14 residues. CDR3 sequence (DNA): TGTGCCAGCAGCTTAGGGGGGGCTAATTCACCCCTCCACTTT. It encodes CASSLGGANSPLHF.

This clonotype was recorded many times. CDR3 sequence reads: CSARALDRDPSGANVLTF. In DNA, the CDR3 is TGCAGTGCTAGAGCCCTTGACAGGGACCCCTCTGGGGCCAACGTCCTGACTTTC. The chain recombines TRBV20-1 with TRBJ2-6; TRBD1 agrees at 7 bases. This CDR3 spans 18 amino acids. In germline, CDR1 is DFQATT, CDR2 SNEGSKA (reference sequence). The V segment lost 1 base and the J segment 0 bases; nucleotides outside the gene matches: 9.

This clonotype was seen at least ten times. CDR3: CASSSLYRGPREQYF. The CDR3 bases are TGTGCCAGCAGCTCCCTTTACAGGGGGCCGCGGGAGCAGTACTTC. The rearrangement links TRBV11-2 to TRBJ2-7, with TRBD1 matching over 9 bases. The germline gives CDR1 SGHAT, CDR2 FQNNGV. Losses at the gene ends were 4 bases for V and 7 bases for J; bases not matched to a gene: 11. CDR3 length: 15 amino acids.

This clonotype was picked up many times. The rearrangement uses TRBV11-3 and TRBJ1-1; D remains unclear. There are 11 residues in the CDR3. Trimming left V 3 bases short and J 3 bases short, with 2 bases between. In germline, CDR1 is SGHNT, CDR2 YENEEA. CDR3 sequence reads: CASSFDTEAFF. CDR3 DNA sequence: TGTGCCAGCAGCTTTGACACTGAAGCTTTCTTT.

In its sample, this clonotype was seen a few times. This sequence joins TRBV24-1 and TRBJ2-1, with 7 bases identical to TRBD2. The V gene's germline CDR1 is KGHDR and CDR2 SFDVKD. The junction had 8 bases not matched to a gene; V was cut back by 4 bases and J by 3 bases. This CDR3 spans 16 amino acids. CDR3 sequence: CATSETTPGGYNEQFF. CDR3 sequence (DNA): TGTGCCACCAGTGAGACAACACCGGGGGGCTACAATGAGCAGTTCTTC.

Ten or more counts support this clonotype. V gene TRBV29-1 combines with J gene TRBJ2-1, with D possibly being TRBD1 (8 bases). CDR1 and CDR2 from the germline V gene are SQVTM and ANQGSEA. The CDR3 contains 12 residues. V was pared by 8 bases and J by 7 bases, with 15 bases between. The DNA of the CDR3 is TGCAGCTCCGGACAGGGAGGGAATGAGCAGTTCTTC. Protein sequence: CSSGQGGNEQFF.

V and J are TRBV6-2 or TRBV6-3 and TRBJ1-1; 7 bases fit TRBD1. The CDR3 consists of 15 residues. V gave up 2 bases and J gave up 2 bases; unmatched junction bases: 5. The germline CDR1 and CDR2 sequences are MNHEY and SVGEGT. CDR3 bases: TGTGCCAGCAGTTACGGGAGACAGGGTAACACTGAAGCTTTCTTT. It specifies CASSYGRQGNTEAFF.

This clonotype has a count of ten or more. At one end the junction does not follow the germline gene, possibly because of a read error. This chain joins TRBV27 and TRBJ1-5; TRBD1 matches 8 bases. This CDR3 spans 15 amino acids. CDR1 MNHEY and CDR2 SMNVEV come from the germline V gene (reference sequence). CDR3 in amino acids: CASSLSPGGNQPQHF. CDR3 DNA: TGTGCCAGCAGTTTATCCCCAGGGGGCAACCAGCCCCAGCATTTT.

In regard to this clonotype: One end of the junction varies from germline; a read error may be responsible. The V call is TRBV6-2 or TRBV6-3, the J call TRBJ2-7, with TRBD1 identical over 10 bases. The CDR3 has 15 residues. Germline-derived CDR1 and CDR2 are MNHEY and SVGEGT. This chain's CDR3 is CASSWTGGPSSEQYF. The CDR3, as DNA: TGTGCCAGCAGTTGGACAGGGGGACCCTCCTCCGAGCAGTACTTC.

The rearrangement joins TRBV19 to TRBJ2-5; 8 nucleotides align to TRBD2. CDR1 LNHDA and CDR2 SQIVND come from the germline V gene (reference sequence). This CDR3 is built from 14 residues. Trimming cost V 6 bases and J 1 base; bases outside gene matches: 4. The CDR3 bases are TGTGCCAGTAGCCGACGGGGGGGCCAAGAGACCCAGTACTTC. This translates into CASSRRGGQETQYF.

This clonotype was recorded at least ten times. The chain joins TRBV24-1 to TRBJ1-5; D might be TRBD1 (5 bases). The CDR3 extends over 14 amino acids. Between the trimmed V and J ends, which lost 4 bases and 3 bases, there was a span of 9 bases. Germline assignment: CDR1 KGHDR and CDR2 SFDVKD. As DNA, the CDR3 is TGTGCCACCAGTGACGCAGGGAACAATCAGCCCCAGCATTTT. Translated, it gives CATSDAGNNQPQHF.

This clonotype was observed many times. This chain connects TRBV5-4 to TRBJ1-4; D unresolved. V was shortened by 0 bases and J by 1 base, with 7 bases between the two germline ends. The CDR3 is 15 residues long. Germline CDR1 is SGHNT and CDR2 is YYREEE (reference sequence). The CDR3 DNA reads as TGTGCCAGCAGCTTGGAGGGAGGAACTAATGAAAAACTGTTTTTT. Its protein product is CASSLEGGTNEKLFF.

The V and J genes are TRBV10-2 and TRBJ1-4; 12 nucleotides align to TRBD1. This CDR3 has 17 amino acids. V dropped 2 bases and J dropped 4; count of bases not matched to a gene: 5. Germline CDR1 reads WSHSY; CDR2 reads SAAADI. In DNA, the CDR3 is TGCGCCAGCAGTGAGGAAGGGACAGGGGGCGTTAATGAAAAACTGTTTTTT. Protein: CASSEEGTGGVNEKLFF.

Many counts were recorded for this clonotype. The chain joins TRBV2 to TRBJ2-1; 9 nucleotides align to TRBD1. The CDR3 sequence is 14 residues long. The germline gives CDR1 SNHLY, CDR2 FYNNEI. With 4 bases clipped from V and 7 bases from J, the junction kept 5 bases outside the gene matches. This chain's CDR3 is CASSGTGVGNEQFF. CDR3 bases: TGTGCCAGCAGTGGGACAGGGGTGGGAAATGAGCAGTTCTTC.

This clonotype was counted at least ten times. This chain joins TRBV10-3 and TRBJ2-3, with a weak D call TRBD2 (6 bases). The germline V gene encodes CDR1 ENHRY and CDR2 SYGVKD. The CDR3 consists of 13 residues. V was shortened by 7 bases and J by 10 bases, with 18 bases between the two germline ends. The CDR3 spells CAITATSTSAQYF. In nucleotides, the CDR3 is TGTGCCATCACGGCGACTAGTACATCGGCGCAGTATTTT.

The table lists this clonotype with many counts. The chain is built from TRBV3-1 and TRBJ1-6, with D possibly being TRBD1 (5 bases). Per germline, CDR1 LGHDT and CDR2 YNNKEL (reference sequence). The CDR3 length is 15 residues. Trimming stripped 7 bases from V and 6 bases from J, with 16 bases between. The CDR3, as DNA: TGTGCCAGCACCCTGGGGGTCTCGGCTAATTCACCCCTCCACTTT. Translated: CASTLGVSANSPLHF.

The rearrangement links TRBV30 to TRBJ2-2, with D tentatively TRBD2 (6 bases). CDR1 and CDR2 from the germline V gene are GTSNPN and SVGIG (reference sequence). V lost 7 bases to trimming and J lost 6 bases, with 9 bases between them. This CDR3 is 11 amino acids long. The CDR3 DNA reads as TGTGCCTATGGGGAGGCCGGGGAGCTGTTTTTT. As protein: CAYGEAGELFF. The variable domain in full, completed from reference TRBV30 and TRBJ2-2, reads SQTIHQWPATLVQPVGSPLSLECTVEGTSNPNLYWYRQAAGRGLQLLFYSVGIGQISSEVPQNLSASRPQDRQFILSSKKLLLSDSGFYLCAYGEAGELFFGEGSRLTVL.